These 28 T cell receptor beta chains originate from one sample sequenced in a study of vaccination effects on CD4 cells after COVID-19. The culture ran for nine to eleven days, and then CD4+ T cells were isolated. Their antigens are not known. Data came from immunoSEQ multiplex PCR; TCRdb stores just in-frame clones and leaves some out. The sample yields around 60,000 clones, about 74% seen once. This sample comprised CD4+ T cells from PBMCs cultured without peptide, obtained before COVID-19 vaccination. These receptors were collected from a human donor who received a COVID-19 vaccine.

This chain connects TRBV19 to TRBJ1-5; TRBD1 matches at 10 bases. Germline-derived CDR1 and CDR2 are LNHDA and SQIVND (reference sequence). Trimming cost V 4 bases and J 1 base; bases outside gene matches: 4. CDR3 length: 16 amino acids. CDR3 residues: CASSRGQGRSNQPQHF. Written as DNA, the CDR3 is TGTGCCAGTAGTAGGGGACAGGGGAGGAGCAATCAGCCCCAGCATTTT.

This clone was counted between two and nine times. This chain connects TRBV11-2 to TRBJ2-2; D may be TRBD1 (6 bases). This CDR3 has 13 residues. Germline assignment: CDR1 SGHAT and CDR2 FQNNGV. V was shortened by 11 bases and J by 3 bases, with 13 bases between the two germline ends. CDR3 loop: CACEDSYTGELFF. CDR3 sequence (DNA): TGTGCCTGCGAGGACAGTTACACCGGGGAGCTGTTTTTT.

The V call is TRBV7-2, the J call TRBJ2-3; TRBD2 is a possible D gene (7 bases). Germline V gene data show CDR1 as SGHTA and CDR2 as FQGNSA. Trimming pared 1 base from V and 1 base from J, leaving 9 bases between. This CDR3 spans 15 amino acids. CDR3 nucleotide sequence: TGTGCCAGCAGCTTAGACGGGGGGCGCACAGATACGCAGTATTTT. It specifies CASSLDGGRTDTQYF.

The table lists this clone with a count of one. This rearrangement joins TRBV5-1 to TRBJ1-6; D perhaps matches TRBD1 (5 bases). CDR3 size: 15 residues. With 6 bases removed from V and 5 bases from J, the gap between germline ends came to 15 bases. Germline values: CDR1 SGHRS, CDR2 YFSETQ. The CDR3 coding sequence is TGCGCCAGCACCTCGTCGACAGCCAATAATTCACCCCTCCACTTT. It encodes CASTSSTANNSPLHF.

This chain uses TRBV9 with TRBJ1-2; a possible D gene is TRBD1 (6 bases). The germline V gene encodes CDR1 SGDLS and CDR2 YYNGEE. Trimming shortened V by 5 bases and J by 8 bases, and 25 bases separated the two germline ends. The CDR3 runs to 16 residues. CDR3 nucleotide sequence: TGTGCCAGCAGAGGGGGAGGGAAGGTTGCGGTTGGGGGCTACACCTTC. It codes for CASRGGGKVAVGGYTF.

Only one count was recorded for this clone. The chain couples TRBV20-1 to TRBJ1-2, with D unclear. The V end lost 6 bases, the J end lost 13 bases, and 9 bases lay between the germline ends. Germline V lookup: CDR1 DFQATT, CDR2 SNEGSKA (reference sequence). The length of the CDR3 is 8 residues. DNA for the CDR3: TGCAGTGCGTGGGTAGGCACCTTC. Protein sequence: CSAWVGTF.

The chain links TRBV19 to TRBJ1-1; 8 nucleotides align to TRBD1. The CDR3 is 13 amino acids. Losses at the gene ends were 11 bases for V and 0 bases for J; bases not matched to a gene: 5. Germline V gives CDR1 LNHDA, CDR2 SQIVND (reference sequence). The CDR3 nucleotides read TGTGCCGCAGGGGGCCCGCTGAACACTGAAGCTTTCTTT. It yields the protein CAAGGPLNTEAFF. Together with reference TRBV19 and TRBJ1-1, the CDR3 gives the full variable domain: DGGITQSPKYLFRKEGQNVTLSCEQNLNHDAMYWYRQDPGQGLRLIYYSQIVNDFQKGDIAEGYSVSREKKESFPLTVTSAQKNPTAFYLCAAGGPLNTEAFFGQGTRLTVV.

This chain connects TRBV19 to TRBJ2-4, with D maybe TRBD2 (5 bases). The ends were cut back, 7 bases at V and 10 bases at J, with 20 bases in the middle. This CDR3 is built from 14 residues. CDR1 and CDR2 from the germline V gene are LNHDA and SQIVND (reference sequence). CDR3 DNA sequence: TGTGCCAGTACCCCGGAGGCCTCCCCCTTAATTCAGTACTTC. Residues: CASTPEASPLIQYF. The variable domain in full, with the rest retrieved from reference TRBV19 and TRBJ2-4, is DGGITQSPKYLFRKEGQNVTLSCEQNLNHDAMYWYRQDPGQGLRLIYYSQIVNDFQKGDIAEGYSVSREKKESFPLTVTSAQKNPTAFYLCASTPEASPLIQYFGAGTRLSVL.

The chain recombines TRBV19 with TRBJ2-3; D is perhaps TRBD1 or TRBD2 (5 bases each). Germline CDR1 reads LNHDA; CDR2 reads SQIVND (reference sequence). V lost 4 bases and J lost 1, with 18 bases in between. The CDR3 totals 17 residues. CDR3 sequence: CASSTGAPWSGTDTQYF. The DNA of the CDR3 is TGTGCCAGTAGTACCGGGGCACCCTGGTCGGGCACAGATACGCAGTATTTT. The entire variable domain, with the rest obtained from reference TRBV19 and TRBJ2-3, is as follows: DGGITQSPKYLFRKEGQNVTLSCEQNLNHDAMYWYRQDPGQGLRLIYYSQIVNDFQKGDIAEGYSVSREKKESFPLTVTSAQKNPTAFYLCASSTGAPWSGTDTQYFGPGTRLTVL.

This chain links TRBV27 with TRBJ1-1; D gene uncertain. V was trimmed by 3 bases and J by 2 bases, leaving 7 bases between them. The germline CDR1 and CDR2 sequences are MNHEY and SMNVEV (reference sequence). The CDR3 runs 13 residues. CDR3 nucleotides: TGTGCCAGCAGTTTTAGGCGTAACACTGAAGCTTTCTTT. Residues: CASSFRRNTEAFF.

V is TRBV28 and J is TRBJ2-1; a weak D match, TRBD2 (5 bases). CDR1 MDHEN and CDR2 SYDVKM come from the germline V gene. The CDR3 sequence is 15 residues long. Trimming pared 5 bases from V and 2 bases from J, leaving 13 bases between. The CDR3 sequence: CASSKHGIAYNEQFF. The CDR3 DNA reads TGTGCCAGCAGTAAGCACGGGATCGCCTACAATGAGCAGTTCTTC.

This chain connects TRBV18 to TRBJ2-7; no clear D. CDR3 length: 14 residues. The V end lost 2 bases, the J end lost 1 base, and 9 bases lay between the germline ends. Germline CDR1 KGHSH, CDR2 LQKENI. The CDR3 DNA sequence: TGTGCCAGCTCACCAGACACGGGTTCCTACGAGCAGTACGTC. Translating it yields CASSPDTGSYEQYV.

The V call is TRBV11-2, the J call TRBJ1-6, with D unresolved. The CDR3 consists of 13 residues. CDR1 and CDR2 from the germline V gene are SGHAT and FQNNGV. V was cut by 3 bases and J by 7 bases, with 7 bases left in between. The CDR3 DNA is TGTGCCAGCAGCTTTATCAGGAATTCACCCCTCCACTTT. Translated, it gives CASSFIRNSPLHF. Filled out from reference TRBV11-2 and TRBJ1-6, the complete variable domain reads EAGVAQSPRYKIIEKRQSVAFWCNPISGHATLYWYQQILGQGPKLLIQFQNNGVVDDSQLPKDRFSAERLKGVDSTLKIQPAKLEDSAVYLCASSFIRNSPLHFGNGTRLTVT.

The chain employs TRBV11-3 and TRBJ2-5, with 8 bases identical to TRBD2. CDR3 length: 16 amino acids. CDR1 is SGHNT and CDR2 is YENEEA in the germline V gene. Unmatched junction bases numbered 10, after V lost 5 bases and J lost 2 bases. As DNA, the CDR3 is TGTGCCAGCAGCCCAACGGGGGGGATAAAGCAAGAGACCCAGTACTTC. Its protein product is CASSPTGGIKQETQYF.

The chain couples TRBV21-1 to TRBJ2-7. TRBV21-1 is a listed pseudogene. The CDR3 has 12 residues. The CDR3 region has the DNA TGTGCCAGCAGCAAAGAAGGGTACGAGCAGTACGTC. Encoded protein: CASSKEGYEQYV.

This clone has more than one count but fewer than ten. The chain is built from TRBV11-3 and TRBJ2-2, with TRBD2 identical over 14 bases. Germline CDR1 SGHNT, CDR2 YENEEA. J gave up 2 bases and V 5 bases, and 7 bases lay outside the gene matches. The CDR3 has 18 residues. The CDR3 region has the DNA TGTGCCAGCAGCGAGTACGGACTAGCGGGGGGTAACACCGGGGAGCTGTTTTTT. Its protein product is CASSEYGLAGGNTGELFF.

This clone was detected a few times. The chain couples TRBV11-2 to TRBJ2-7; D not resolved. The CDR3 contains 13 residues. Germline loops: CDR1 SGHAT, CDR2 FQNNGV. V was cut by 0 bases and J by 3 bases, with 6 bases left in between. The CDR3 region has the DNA TGTGCCAGCAGCTTAGATTCGGACTACGAGCAGTACGTC. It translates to CASSLDSDYEQYV.

The CDR3 region has the DNA TGTGCCACCAGTGATGACAGGCGTGGCTACACCTTC. It is translated as CATSDDRRGYTF. The rearrangement uses TRBV24-1 and TRBJ1-2, with a weak D call TRBD1 (6 bases). Germline CDR1 and CDR2: KGHDR and SFDVKD. Trimming pared 3 bases from V and 7 bases from J, leaving 8 bases between. This CDR3 is built from 12 residues.

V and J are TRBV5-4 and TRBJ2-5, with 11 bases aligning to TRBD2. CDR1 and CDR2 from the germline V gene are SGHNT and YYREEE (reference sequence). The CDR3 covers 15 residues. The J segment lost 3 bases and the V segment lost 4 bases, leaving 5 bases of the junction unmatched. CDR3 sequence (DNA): TGTGCCAGCAGCCGTAGCGGGGGGGCCGAAGAGACCCAGTACTTC. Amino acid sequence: CASSRSGGAEETQYF.

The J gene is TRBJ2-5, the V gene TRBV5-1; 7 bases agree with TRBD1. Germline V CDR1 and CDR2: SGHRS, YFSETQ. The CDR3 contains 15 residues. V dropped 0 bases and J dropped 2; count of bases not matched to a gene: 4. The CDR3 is CASSLGQGKQETQYF. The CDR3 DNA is TGCGCCAGCAGCTTGGGACAGGGCAAACAAGAGACCCAGTACTTC. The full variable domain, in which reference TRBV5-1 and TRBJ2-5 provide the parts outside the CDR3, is KAGVTQTPRYLIKTRGQQVTLSCSPISGHRSVSWYQQTPGQGLQFLFEYFSETQRNKGNFPGRFSGRQFSNSRSEMNVSTLELGDSALYLCASSLGQGKQETQYFGPGTRLLVL.

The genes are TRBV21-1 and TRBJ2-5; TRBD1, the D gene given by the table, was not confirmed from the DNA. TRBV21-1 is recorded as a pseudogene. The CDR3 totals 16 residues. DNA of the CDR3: TGTGCCAGCAGCATCAATTCGGGACAGGGGAACGAGACCCAGTACTTC. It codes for CASSINSGQGNETQYF.

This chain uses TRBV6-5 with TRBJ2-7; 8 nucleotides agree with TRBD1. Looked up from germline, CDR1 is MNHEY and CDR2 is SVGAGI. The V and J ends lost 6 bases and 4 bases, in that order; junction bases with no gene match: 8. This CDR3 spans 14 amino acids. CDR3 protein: CASRVGQGAYEQYV. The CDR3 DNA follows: TGTGCCAGCAGAGTCGGTCAGGGGGCATACGAGCAGTACGTC.

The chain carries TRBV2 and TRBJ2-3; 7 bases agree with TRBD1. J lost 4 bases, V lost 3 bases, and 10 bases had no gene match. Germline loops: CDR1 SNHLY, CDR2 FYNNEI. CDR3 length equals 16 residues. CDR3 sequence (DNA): TGTGCCAGCAGTGATGCAGGGACAGCGTCGGCAGATACGCAGTATTTT. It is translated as CASSDAGTASADTQYF.

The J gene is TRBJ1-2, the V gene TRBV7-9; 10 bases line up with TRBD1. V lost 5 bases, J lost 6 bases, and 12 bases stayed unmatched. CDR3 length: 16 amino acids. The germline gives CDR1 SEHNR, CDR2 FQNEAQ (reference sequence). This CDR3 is CASSEPLDRGPDGYTF. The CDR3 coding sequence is TGTGCCAGCAGCGAACCCCTTGACAGGGGGCCTGATGGCTACACCTTC.

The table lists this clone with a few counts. CDR3 region: CATATADNTIYF. The DNA of the CDR3 is TGTGCCACTGCGACGGCGGATAACACCATATATTTT. V is TRBV6-6 and J is TRBJ1-3; no definite D call. The CDR3 has 12 amino acids. Trimming removed 10 bases from V and 7 bases from J, with 14 bases in between. Germline CDR1 is MNHNY and CDR2 is SVGAGI (reference sequence).

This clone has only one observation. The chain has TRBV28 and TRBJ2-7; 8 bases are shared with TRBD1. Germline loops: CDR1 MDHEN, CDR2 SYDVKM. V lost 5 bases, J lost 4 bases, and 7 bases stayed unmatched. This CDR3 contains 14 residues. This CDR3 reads CASSGGQVPYEQYV. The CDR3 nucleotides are TGTGCCAGCAGTGGGGGACAGGTGCCTTACGAGCAGTACGTC.

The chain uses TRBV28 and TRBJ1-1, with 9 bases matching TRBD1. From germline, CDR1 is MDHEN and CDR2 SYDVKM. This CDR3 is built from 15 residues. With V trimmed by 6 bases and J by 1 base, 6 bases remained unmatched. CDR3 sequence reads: CASSRTGAGNTEAFF. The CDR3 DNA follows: TGTGCCAGCAGCCGGACAGGGGCAGGGAACACTGAAGCTTTCTTT.

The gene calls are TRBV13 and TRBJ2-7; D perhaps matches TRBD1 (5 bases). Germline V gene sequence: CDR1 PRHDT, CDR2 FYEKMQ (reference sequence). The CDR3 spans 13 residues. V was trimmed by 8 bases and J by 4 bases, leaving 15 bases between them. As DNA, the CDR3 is TGTGCCAGCGAGAACAGGAACACATACGAGCAGTACGTC. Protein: CASENRNTYEQYV.